This T cell receptor (beta chain) was documented in a study of CD8+ T cells in alopecia areata. V was pared by 6 bases and J by 5 bases, with 8 bases of the junction left unmatched. The CDR3 extends over 15 amino acids. Looked up from germline, CDR1 is MNHEY and CDR2 is SVGAGI. RNA, once extracted, was reverse transcribed into cDNA for use as the sequencing template. The table came from immunoSEQ multiplex PCR; TCRdb's copy has only in-frame clones and leaves some out. The profile shows about 110,000 clones, approximately 59% of them singletons. Study conclusions and caveats: Especially in alopecia totalis/universalis, lesional scalp showed greater clonality than normal scalp did.

PBMCs were stained for CD3, CD4 and CD8, and CD4+ and CD8+ T cells were sorted. Comments on this clone: What it binds is unknown.

The sequenced material came from CD8+ T cells sorted from blood. V usage is TRBV6-5 and J usage is TRBJ1-5, with TRBD1 matching over 9 bases. The TCR sequence derives from a human donor in good health. This CDR3 is CASSLSGQGDQPQHF. The CDR3 DNA reads as TGTGCCAGCAGCCTCTCGGGACAGGGAGATCAGCCCCAGCATTTT.